Each of the 6 T cell receptor beta chains below was sequenced from the same sample in a study of PD-L1 blockade in urothelial cancer. TCRdb keeps only in-frame clones here, not all; method: immunoSEQ multiplex PCR. Among about 63,000 clones listed, roughly 76% were seen once. The time point was: pretreatment peripheral blood. Source: PBMCs, taken around atezolizumab (anti-PD-L1) treatment. The receptors were sampled from a man in his 70s with urothelial cancer.

The rearrangement links TRBV29-1 to TRBJ2-2; TRBD1 matches 10 bases. The CDR3 has 17 amino acids. CDR1 and CDR2 from the germline V gene are SQVTM and ANQGSEA. The ends lost 4 bases at V and 3 bases at J; junction bases unmatched: 11. The CDR3 sequence is CSVVQTGGGLDTGELFF. DNA of the CDR3: TGCAGCGTTGTACAGACAGGGGGCGGTTTGGACACCGGGGAGCTGTTTTTT.

V gene TRBV28 combines with J gene TRBJ2-7; D remains ambiguous. The CDR3 loop spans 14 amino acids. Trimming stripped 5 bases from V and 2 bases from J, with 13 bases between. From germline, CDR1 is MDHEN and CDR2 SYDVKM. The CDR3 region is CASSHPRVTYEQYF. The CDR3 DNA reads TGTGCCAGCAGTCATCCCCGGGTGACCTACGAGCAGTACTTC.

This rearrangement joins TRBV9 to TRBJ2-1; TRBD2 agrees at 9 bases. The CDR3 has 17 residues. Germline V gene data show CDR1 as SGDLS and CDR2 as YYNGEE. V trimming: 3 bases; J trimming: 7 bases; junction bases outside the gene matches: 14. CDR3 region: CASSARGGWQGRNEQFF. In nucleotides, the CDR3 is TGTGCCAGCAGCGCGCGGGGGGGATGGCAGGGACGGAATGAGCAGTTCTTC.

Notes on this clone: This specimen includes other DNA sequences encoding the same CDR3. The chain carries TRBV2 and TRBJ1-1, with D perhaps matching TRBD1 (6 bases). There are 13 residues in the CDR3. From germline, CDR1 is SNHLY and CDR2 FYNNEI. V dropped 3 bases and J dropped 1 base, with 6 bases sitting between them. As DNA, the CDR3 is TGTGCCAGCAGTGAGGACAGGAACACTGAAGCTTTCTTT. Its protein is CASSEDRNTEAFF.

The chain links TRBV6-1 to TRBJ2-4; weak D call: TRBD2 (6 bases). The germline gives CDR1 MNHNS, CDR2 SASEGT. The V end lost 0 bases, the J end lost 1 base, and 13 bases lay between the germline ends. There are 17 residues in the CDR3. The CDR3 coding sequence is TGTGCCAGCAGTGAAGCCGCGGGGCACCAGGCCAAAAACATTCAGTACTTC. The encoded protein is CASSEAAGHQAKNIQYF.

The chain joins TRBV5-1 to TRBJ2-2; TRBD2 aligns across 13 bases. In germline, CDR1 is SGHRS, CDR2 YFSETQ. V was clipped by 4 bases and J by 0 bases; unmatched bases: 3. The CDR3 runs to 17 residues. The CDR3, as DNA: TGCGCCAGCAGCAAGGGACTAGCGGGAACGAACACCGGGGAGCTGTTTTTT. Protein: CASSKGLAGTNTGELFF.